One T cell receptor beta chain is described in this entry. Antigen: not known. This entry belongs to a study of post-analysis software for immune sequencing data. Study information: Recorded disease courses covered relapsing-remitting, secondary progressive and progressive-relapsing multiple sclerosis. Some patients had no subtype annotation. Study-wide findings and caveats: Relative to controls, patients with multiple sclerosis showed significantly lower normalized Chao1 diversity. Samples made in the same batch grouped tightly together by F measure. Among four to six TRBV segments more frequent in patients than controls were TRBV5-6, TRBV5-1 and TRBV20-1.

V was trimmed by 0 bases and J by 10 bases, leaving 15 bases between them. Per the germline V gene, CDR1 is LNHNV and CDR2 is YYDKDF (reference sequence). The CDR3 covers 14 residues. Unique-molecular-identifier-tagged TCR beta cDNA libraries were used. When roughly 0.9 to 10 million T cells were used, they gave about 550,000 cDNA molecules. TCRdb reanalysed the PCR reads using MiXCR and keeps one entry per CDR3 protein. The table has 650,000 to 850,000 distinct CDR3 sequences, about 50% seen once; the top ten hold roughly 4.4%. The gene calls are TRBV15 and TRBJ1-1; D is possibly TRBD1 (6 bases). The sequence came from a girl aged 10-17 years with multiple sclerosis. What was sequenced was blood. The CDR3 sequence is CATSRDRQDHGAFF. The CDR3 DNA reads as TGTGCCACCAGCAGAGACCGACAGGACCATGGAGCTTTCTTT.